These T cell receptor beta chains were read from a single sample in a study of blood T cell repertoires in COVID-19. Sequenced by immunoSEQ multiplex PCR; TCRdb stores in-frame clones only, minus some. This table has 30,000 to 35,000 clones, more than 75% appearing once. The material sequenced was peripheral blood. The source is an elderly man with active or convalescent COVID-19. The CDR3 runs from the conserved cysteine through the conserved F or W. Clone size, where shown, is once, few, many, or a class for clones that have expanded.

abundance: NA; j_gene: TRBJ2-1; v_gene: TRBV6-5; CDR3aa: CASSYRTSGGNEQFF
abundance: few; j_gene: TRBJ2-2; v_gene: TRBV19; CDR3aa: CASSQRANTGELFF
abundance: NA; j_gene: TRBJ1-2; v_gene: TRBV28; CDR3aa: CASGSQAGYTF
abundance: NA; j_gene: TRBJ2-2; v_gene: TRBV6-5; CDR3aa: CASSLWGADTGELFF
abundance: NA; j_gene: TRBJ2-7; v_gene: TRBV11-2; CDR3aa: CASSEDRAYEQYF
abundance: NA; j_gene: TRBJ2-7; v_gene: TRBV29-1; CDR3aa: CSVEDSTPSEQYF
abundance: NA; j_gene: TRBJ2-2; v_gene: TRBV28; CDR3aa: CASTSSGTDTGELFF
abundance: NA; j_gene: TRBJ2-1; v_gene: TRBV6-4; CDR3aa: CASSERVDSYNEQFF
abundance: NA; j_gene: TRBJ1-4; v_gene: TRBV5-1; CDR3aa: CASSLVVGHGNEKLFF
abundance: once; j_gene: TRBJ1-4; v_gene: TRBV19; CDR3aa: CASRGGAGEKLFF
abundance: NA; j_gene: TRBJ2-5; v_gene: TRBV7-2; CDR3aa: CASSPRLAEETQYF
abundance: NA; j_gene: TRBJ1-2; v_gene: TRBV19; CDR3aa: CASTGRTGTGYTF
abundance: few; j_gene: TRBJ1-2; v_gene: TRBV7-2; CDR3aa: CASSSISYGYTF
abundance: NA; j_gene: TRBJ1-3; v_gene: TRBV7-2; CDR3aa: CASSFQGGSGNTIYF